This T cell receptor (beta chain) was sequenced in a study of beta chain features in type 1 diabetes. As for this clone: Its target is unknown.

Findings and limits, study-wide: Fewer insertions but more deletions were seen at VDJ junctions in type 1 diabetes patients.

Researchers reported sorting CD4+ naive, central memory, regulatory and stem cell-like memory cells via CD45RO/CCR7/CD25/CD127/CD95/CD27. Since all of the isolated RNA was reverse transcribed, expressed TCRB transcripts were what got sequenced. This table comes from immunoSEQ multiplex PCR, and its TCRdb copy is limited to in-frame clones, with some not included. The sample lists 160,000 or so clones; just over 9% were seen once. The CDR3 has 14 residues. V gave up 6 bases and J gave up 5 bases, with 18 bases separating them. The germline CDR1 and CDR2 sequences are SQVTM and ANQGSEA. Sample: central memory CD4+ T cells from blood. This chain uses TRBV29-1 with TRBJ2-3; D is perhaps TRBD2 (5 bases). The TCR was taken from a woman under 30 in good health. The CDR3 nucleotides are TGCAGCGTCGGTCTTGGAAGGGCGGGAGATACGCAGTATTTT. It yields the protein CSVGLGRAGDTQYF.